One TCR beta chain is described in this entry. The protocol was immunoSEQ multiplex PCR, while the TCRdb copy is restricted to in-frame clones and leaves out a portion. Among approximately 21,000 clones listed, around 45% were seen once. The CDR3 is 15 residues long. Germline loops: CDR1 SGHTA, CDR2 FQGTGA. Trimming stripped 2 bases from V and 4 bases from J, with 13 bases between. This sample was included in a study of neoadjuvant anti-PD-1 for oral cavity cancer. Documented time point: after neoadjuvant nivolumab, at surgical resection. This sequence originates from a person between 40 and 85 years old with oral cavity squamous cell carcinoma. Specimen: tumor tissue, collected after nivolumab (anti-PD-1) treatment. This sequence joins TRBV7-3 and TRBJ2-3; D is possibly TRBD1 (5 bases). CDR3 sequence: CASSLGAGSADTQYF. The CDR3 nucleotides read TGTGCCAGCAGCTTAGGGGCAGGGTCGGCAGATACGCAGTATTTT.